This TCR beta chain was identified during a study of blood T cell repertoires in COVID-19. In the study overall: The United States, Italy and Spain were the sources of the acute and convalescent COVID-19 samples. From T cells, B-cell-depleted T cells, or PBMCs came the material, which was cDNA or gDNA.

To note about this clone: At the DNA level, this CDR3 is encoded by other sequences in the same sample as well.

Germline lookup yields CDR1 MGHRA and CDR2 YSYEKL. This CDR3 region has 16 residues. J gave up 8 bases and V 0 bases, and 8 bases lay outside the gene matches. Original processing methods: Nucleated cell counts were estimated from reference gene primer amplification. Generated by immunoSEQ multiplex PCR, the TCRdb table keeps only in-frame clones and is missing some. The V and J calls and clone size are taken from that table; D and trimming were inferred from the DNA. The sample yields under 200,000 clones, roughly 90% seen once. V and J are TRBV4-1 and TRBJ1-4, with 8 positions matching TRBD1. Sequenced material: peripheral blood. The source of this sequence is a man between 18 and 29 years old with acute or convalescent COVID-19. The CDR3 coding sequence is TGCGCCAGCAGCCAAGATCGAAGGACAGGGAGAGAAAAACTGTTTTTT. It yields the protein CASSQDRRTGREKLFF.